These T cell receptor beta chains were read from a single sample in a study of liver allograft versus peripheral blood T cells. TCRdb re-called the reads with MiXCR, one entry per CDR3 protein. The repertoire consists of 13,000 or so distinct CDR3 sequences, with around 18% occurring once and the leading ten covering about 2%. All receptors derive from a human patient who had a liver transplant. Some T cells may possibly be graft donor cells. Both conserved end residues are part of each CDR3. The D gene is left open where the match is weak. Size values are once, few and many counts, or a class for expanded clones, and some rows have none.

d_gene	v_gene	j_gene	abundance	CDR3nt	CDR3aa
.	TRBV7-2	TRBJ1-3	medium-sized	TGTGCCAGCAGCCCCCGGGACCAGGGGAACGGAAACACCATATATTTT	CASSPRDQGNGNTIYF
.	TRBV20-1	TRBJ2-5	.	TGCAGTGCTAAGGTTGAGCCCGGTACTTCGACCCAGTACTTC	CSAKVEPGTSTQYF
TRBD2	TRBV7-2	TRBJ2-4	.	TGTGCCAGCAGCTTACCCCTGGGACTAGCGGATATATCCAAAAACATTCAGTACTTC	CASSLPLGLADISKNIQYF
.	TRBV7-2	TRBJ1-4	.	TGTGCCAGCAGCTTATATGCCACAATTAATGAAAAACTGTTTTTT	CASSLYATINEKLFF
.	TRBV15	TRBJ2-2	medium-sized	TGTGCCACCAGCAGAGCTCAGGGCACCGGGGAGCTGTTTTTT	CATSRAQGTGELFF
.	TRBV6-5	TRBJ1-2	large	TGTGCCAGCAGTTACTCGATGGTTAACTCCGGGGTGAGCTATGGCTACACCTTC	CASSYSMVNSGVSYGYTF
TRBD1	TRBV18	TRBJ2-3	many	TGTGCCAGCTCACCTACGACAGGGACAAGCACAGATACGCAGTATTTT	CASSPTTGTSTDTQYF
.	TRBV24-1	TRBJ1-2	many	TGTGCCACCAGTGCCCAGGGGTATGGCTACACCTTC	CATSAQGYGYTF
TRBD2	TRBV9	TRBJ2-3	.	TGTGCCAGCAGCGTCCGAACTAGCGGGGGGGCCTGGCCTGACACAGATACGCAGTATTTT	CASSVRTSGGAWPDTDTQYF
.	TRBV27	TRBJ2-5	.	TGTGCCAGCAGTTTATTAGGCGGGAAGGGCGAGACCCAGTACTTC	CASSLLGGKGETQYF
.	TRBV20-1	TRBJ2-1	few	TGCAGTGCCCTCGGGCCCAGGCGTTGGGGCAATGAGCAGTTCTTC	CSALGPRRWGNEQFF
TRBD1	TRBV19	TRBJ1-1	few	TGTGCCAGTAGTGAGGACAGGGTGAACACTGAAGCTTTCTTT	CASSEDRVNTEAFF
.	TRBV20-1	TRBJ2-1	few	TGCAGTGCCTGGCGGATGAGTCGCGACAATGAGCAGTTCTTC	CSAWRMSRDNEQFF
TRBD1	TRBV6-2/TRBV6-3	TRBJ2-3	.	TGTGCCAGCAACCTACAGGGGATTACTAGTCCAGATACGCAGTATTTT	CASNLQGITSPDTQYF
.	TRBV20-1	TRBJ2-3	few	TGCAGTGGACGGGTGGGAAGGGCTGGGGATACGCAGTATTTT	CSGRVGRAGDTQYF
TRBD2	TRBV6-2/TRBV6-3	TRBJ2-3	medium-sized	TGTGCCAGCAGTTACCCCGGACTAGCGGGAGTCTGGGGCACAGATACGCAGTATTTT	CASSYPGLAGVWGTDTQYF
TRBD1	TRBV27	TRBJ1-2	many	TGTGCCAGCAGTCCTCAGGACAGGGCCGGTGGCTACACCTTC	CASSPQDRAGGYTF
.	TRBV18	TRBJ2-6	medium-sized	TGTGCCAGCTCACGAGGCGGGGCCTCTGGGGCCAACGTCCTGACTTTC	CASSRGGASGANVLTF
.	TRBV7-2	TRBJ2-5	many	TGTGCCAGCAGCAGGGGGAGGTACCAAGAGACCCAGTACTTC	CASSRGRYQETQYF
.	TRBV20-1	TRBJ2-2	.	TGCAGTGCTCCTCGCGGGCAGACCGGGGAGCTGTTTTTT	CSAPRGQTGELFF
.	TRBV24-1	TRBJ1-2	medium-sized	TGTGCCACCAGGGGGGATCGTGGTGGCTACACCTTC	CATRGDRGGYTF
.	TRBV10-3	TRBJ1-1	medium-sized	TGTGCCATCAGTGAGTCTGGGGGACAGAACACTGAAGCTTTCTTT	CAISESGGQNTEAFF
.	TRBV19	TRBJ2-4	.	TGTGCCAGTAGTATCTGGGCGGGAAGGGCCAAAAACATTCAGTACTTC	CASSIWAGRAKNIQYF
.	TRBV20-1	TRBJ2-7	.	TGCAGTGCTCCTGACCAGAGGTACGAGCAGTACTTC	CSAPDQRYEQYF
.	TRBV20-1	TRBJ2-2	few	TGCAGTGCTAGTGGGAGGACAACCACCGGGGAGCTGTTTTTT	CSASGRTTTGELFF
TRBD1	TRBV6-1	TRBJ2-7	medium-sized	TGTGCCAGCCACCTCTCTCGGGGACAGGGTCTACACGAGCAGTACTTC	CASHLSRGQGLHEQYF
TRBD2	TRBV27	TRBJ2-5	.	TGTGCCAGCGGGCGGGGGGCTAGCGCGGAGACCCAGTACTTC	CASGRGASAETQYF
.	TRBV28	TRBJ1-2	medium-sized	TGTGCCAGCAGTCCCAGCCCTGTAGGCTATGGCTACACCTTC	CASSPSPVGYGYTF
.	TRBV30	TRBJ1-4	many	TGTGCTGTCTCACAGGGACCTTATGAGAAACTGTTTTTT	CAVSQGPYEKLFF
.	TRBV12-3/TRBV12-4	TRBJ1-5	.	TGTGCCAGCAGTGCGGGGGACGCGCGCAATCAGCCCCAGCATTTT	CASSAGDARNQPQHF
.	TRBV6-6	TRBJ2-7	few	TGTGCCAGCAGTTACGTCAACTACGAGCAGTACTTC	CASSYVNYEQYF
.	TRBV7-2	TRBJ1-1	few	TGTGCCAGCGGGGTTCATCAGCGGACTGAAGCTTTCTTT	CASGVHQRTEAFF
TRBD1	TRBV5-6	TRBJ1-5	.	TGTGCCAGCAGATTGGGGTGGGACAGAGATCAGCCCCAGCATTTT	CASRLGWDRDQPQHF
.	TRBV7-3	TRBJ1-1	.	TGTGCCAGCAGCATTCGACGGAACACTGAAGCTTTCTTT	CASSIRRNTEAFF